This passage covers 26 T cell receptor beta chains from one sample sequenced in a study of T cell repertoires in cytomegalovirus infection. TCRdb re-analysed the reads in MiXCR, keeping a single row per CDR3 protein. The data contain about 700,000 distinct CDR3 sequences, around 32% of them singletons. These TCRs are of unknown antigen specificity. The sample in question was cultured PBMCs, obtained from culture after CMV antigen stimulation. Source of these receptors: a human donor in good health (CMV status not recorded). Some clones in this sample may be carry-over from other donors' samples.

In this sample, this clonotype turned up a few times. The J gene is TRBJ2-1, the V gene TRBV7-9, with D uncertain. Between the trimmed V and J ends, which lost 10 bases and 2 bases, there was a span of 9 bases. Germline CDR1 reads SEHNR; CDR2 reads FQNEAQ (reference sequence). The CDR3 contains 12 residues. CDR3 nucleotide sequence: TGTGCCACCCCCGAGGCCTACAATGAGCAGTTCTTC. It translates to CATPEAYNEQFF.

This clonotype was seen only a few times. The rearrangement uses TRBV4-1 and TRBJ2-5; D unresolved. Trimming removed 3 bases at V and 5 bases at J, with 7 bases between. The germline V gene has CDR1 MGHRA and CDR2 YSYEKL. The CDR3 length is 12 residues. The CDR3 bases are TGCGCCAGCAGCCATATCCTTGAGACCCAGTACTTC. It specifies CASSHILETQYF.

The chain has TRBV15 and TRBJ2-7; either TRBD1 or TRBD2 may supply D (5 bases each). Deletions cut 4 bases from V and 3 bases from J, with 7 bases between. Germline-derived CDR1 and CDR2 are LNHNV and YYDKDF (reference sequence). This CDR3 has 12 residues. The CDR3 DNA reads as TGTGCCACCAGCACAGGGAGCTACGAGCAGTACTTC. As protein: CATSTGSYEQYF.

This clonotype was picked up a small number of times. The chain employs TRBV6-2 or TRBV6-3 and TRBJ2-7; TRBD2 is a possible D gene (6 bases). V dropped 0 bases and J dropped 7 bases, with 13 bases sitting between them. This CDR3 is 14 amino acids long. Per germline, CDR1 MNHEY and CDR2 SVGEGT. Written as DNA, the CDR3 is TGTGCCAGCAGTTACTCGGGACTGACTGGGGAGCAGTACTTC. Translation: CASSYSGLTGEQYF.

The rearrangement joins TRBV19 to TRBJ2-1, with TRBD1 as a possible D gene (6 bases). This CDR3 region has 15 residues. The ends were cut back, 8 bases at V and 4 bases at J, with 18 bases in the middle. The germline V gene has CDR1 LNHDA and CDR2 SQIVND (reference sequence). The CDR3 reads CASDSGTLKYNEQFF. The DNA for the CDR3 is TGTGCCAGTGACTCCGGGACATTGAAATACAATGAGCAGTTCTTC.

This rearrangement joins TRBV2 to TRBJ2-5, with 7 bases identical to TRBD2. Trimming at V came to 8 bases and at J to 1 base, leaving 4 bases not matched to a gene. Germline CDR1 SNHLY, CDR2 FYNNEI. This CDR3 is built from 13 residues. The CDR3 nucleotides read TGTGCCAGCGAATCGGGGGGCCAAGAGACCCAGTACTTC. It codes for CASESGGQETQYF. Supplemented by reference TRBV2 and TRBJ2-5, the full variable domain reads EPEVTQTPSHQVTQMGQEVILRCVPISNHLYFYWYRQILGQKVEFLVSFYNNEISEKSEIFDDQFSVERPDGSNFTLKIRSTKLEDSAMYFCASESGGQETQYFGPGTRLLVL.

The V gene is TRBV19, the J gene TRBJ1-5, with a possible D match to TRBD1 (5 bases). The CDR3 has 15 amino acids. Deletions cut 1 base from V and 6 bases from J, with 13 bases between. Looked up from germline, CDR1 is LNHDA and CDR2 is SQIVND (reference sequence). This chain's CDR3 is CASSIGPTGAQPQHF. The CDR3 DNA reads as TGTGCCAGTAGTATAGGGCCTACAGGCGCTCAGCCCCAGCATTTT.

V gene TRBV3-1 combines with J gene TRBJ1-1; the D is unclear. From germline, CDR1 is LGHDT and CDR2 YNNKEL (reference sequence). The length of the CDR3 is 14 residues. Deletions cut 5 bases from V and 0 bases from J, with 10 bases between. Written as DNA, the CDR3 is TGTGCCAGCAGCGCAAGGGTGGTGAACACTGAAGCTTTCTTT. Amino acids: CASSARVVNTEAFF.

V usage is TRBV19 and J usage is TRBJ2-6, with D tentatively TRBD1 or TRBD2 (6 bases each). The germline CDR1 and CDR2 sequences are LNHDA and SQIVND (reference sequence). This CDR3 is built from 17 residues. The V end was cut by 1 base, the J end by 0 bases, with 10 bases between. As DNA, the CDR3 is TGTGCCAGTAGTATAGTCAGGGGACTCTCTGGGGCCAACGTCCTGACTTTC. It yields the protein CASSIVRGLSGANVLTF. Full variable domain (missing parts from reference TRBV19 and TRBJ2-6): DGGITQSPKYLFRKEGQNVTLSCEQNLNHDAMYWYRQDPGQGLRLIYYSQIVNDFQKGDIAEGYSVSREKKESFPLTVTSAQKNPTAFYLCASSIVRGLSGANVLTFGAGSRLTVL.

V usage is TRBV7-9 and J usage is TRBJ2-5, with 7 bases aligning to TRBD1. Germline V lookup: CDR1 SEHNR, CDR2 FQNEAQ (reference sequence). The CDR3 is made up of 15 amino acids. The J segment lost 5 bases and the V segment lost 5 bases, leaving 11 bases of the junction unmatched. The CDR3 region has the DNA TGTGCCAGCAGCCCACCCGACAGGGTGCGGGAGACCCAGTACTTC. It encodes CASSPPDRVRETQYF.

In its sample, this clonotype was seen a few times. The J gene is TRBJ1-5, the V gene TRBV28; 10 nucleotides match TRBD1. This CDR3 region has 15 residues. The V and J ends lost 5 bases and 6 bases, in that order; junction bases with no gene match: 7. Germline CDR1 reads MDHEN; CDR2 reads SYDVKM. The CDR3 DNA reads as TGTGCCAGCAGTCCGCCCGGGACAGGGGTTCAGCCCCAGCATTTT. It encodes CASSPPGTGVQPQHF.

This clonotype has more than one count but fewer than ten. This chain joins TRBV27 and TRBJ1-1; no clear D. This CDR3 is built from 14 residues. Trimming took off 6 bases at V and 9 bases at J, with 20 bases between the two ends. Germline loops: CDR1 MNHEY, CDR2 SMNVEV (reference sequence). CDR3 DNA: TGTGCCAGCAGGAGACGCGGTTCGGGCGGTCAAGCTTTCTTT. This encodes CASRRRGSGGQAFF.

This clonotype was seen a few times. This chain uses TRBV11-1 with TRBJ2-5; D may be TRBD2 (5 bases). CDR3 length equals 15 residues. Per the germline V gene, CDR1 is SGHAT and CDR2 is FQDESV (reference sequence). The V end was cut by 6 bases, the J end by 5 bases, with 19 bases between. CDR3 region: CASSYTAGVRETQYF. DNA for the CDR3: TGTGCCAGCAGTTACACTGCCGGGGTCCGGGAGACCCAGTACTTC.

This clonotype came up a few times. The chain couples TRBV24-1 to TRBJ2-1, with D perhaps matching TRBD2 (5 bases). Germline CDR1 and CDR2: KGHDR and SFDVKD. Trimming left V 1 base short and J 14 bases short, with 14 bases between. The CDR3 loop spans 13 amino acids. CDR3 coding DNA: TGTGCCACCAGTGATTTCGGTCGGGGTGGAGAGTTCTTC. Translated, it gives CATSDFGRGGEFF.

The gene calls are TRBV7-6 and TRBJ2-7; TRBD1 might be the D (5 bases). The CDR3 extends over 15 amino acids. The germline V and J ends were trimmed by 3 bases and 9 bases, with 21 bases remaining between them. CDR1 SGHVS and CDR2 FNYEAQ come from the germline V gene. In nucleotides, the CDR3 is TGTGCCAGCAGCTTGTCGCAAACAGGCAACCTGGCGCAGTACTTC. Amino acid sequence: CASSLSQTGNLAQYF.

This clonotype showed up just a few times. The genes are TRBV12-3 or TRBV12-4 and TRBJ2-7, with TRBD1 identical over 7 bases. CDR3 length equals 13 residues. J gave up 9 bases and V 6 bases, and 11 bases lay outside the gene matches. The CDR3 loop reads CASSTDREIGQYF. CDR3 DNA: TGTGCCAGCAGCACCGACAGGGAAATCGGGCAGTACTTC.

This CDR3 is CASSYSGALPYSNQPQHF. The CDR3 DNA is TGTGCCAGCAGTTATTCAGGGGCCCTGCCGTATAGCAATCAGCCCCAGCATTTT. V and J are TRBV6-2 or TRBV6-3 and TRBJ1-5, with D possibly being TRBD1 (6 bases). In germline, CDR1 is MNHEY, CDR2 SVGEGT. Trimming removed 3 bases from V and 0 bases from J, with 18 bases in between. This CDR3 spans 18 amino acids.

There are many counts of this clonotype. The rearrangement links TRBV7-8 to TRBJ1-4, with a tentative D call TRBD1 (5 bases). The CDR3 spans 14 residues. Germline CDR1 reads SGHVS; CDR2 reads FQNEAQ. The V gene lost 5 bases and the J gene lost 2 bases, with 9 bases spanning the gap. CDR3 in amino acids: CASSPRVTNEKLFF. The CDR3 DNA reads as TGTGCCAGCAGCCCCAGGGTCACTAATGAAAAACTGTTTTTT. Full variable domain (remainder filled in from reference TRBV7-8 and TRBJ1-4): GAGVSQSPRYKVAKRGQDVALRCDPISGHVSLFWYQQALGQGPEFLTYFQNEAQLDKSGLPSDRFFAERPEGSVSTLKIQRTQQEDSAVYLCASSPRVTNEKLFFGSGTQLSVL.

The genes are TRBV19 and TRBJ2-2; D may be TRBD1 or TRBD2 (5 bases each). CDR1 is LNHDA and CDR2 is SQIVND in the germline V gene (reference sequence). The ends were cut back, 5 bases at V and 1 base at J, with 11 bases in the middle. The CDR3 consists of 15 residues. For the CDR3, the DNA is TGTGCCAGTAGTCTCGGGGCCCTGAACACCGGGGAGCTGTTTTTT. This encodes CASSLGALNTGELFF.

This clonotype was observed a few times. This rearrangement joins TRBV7-2 to TRBJ2-2; D possibly corresponds to TRBD1 (6 bases). This CDR3 contains 13 residues. V was shortened by 11 bases and J by 7 bases, with 17 bases between the two germline ends. The germline CDR1 and CDR2 sequences are SGHTA and FQGNSA. The CDR3 loop reads CAHNRGYGGELFF. Here the CDR3 DNA reads TGTGCCCACAATAGGGGGTATGGCGGGGAGCTGTTTTTT.

This clonotype came up a few times. The J gene is TRBJ2-7, the V gene TRBV6-1; D not certain. V was shortened by 10 bases and J by 1 base, with 8 bases between the two germline ends. CDR1 is MNHNS and CDR2 is SASEGT in the germline V gene. The CDR3 has 11 residues. The chain's CDR3 is CAIRGSYEQYF. For the CDR3, the DNA is TGTGCCATCCGCGGTTCCTACGAGCAGTACTTC.

The chain is built from TRBV6-5 and TRBJ1-3, with unresolved D. Deletions cut 5 bases from V and 1 base from J, with 12 bases between. This CDR3 has 15 residues. Per germline, CDR1 MNHEY and CDR2 SVGAGI. The CDR3 DNA sequence: TGTGCCAGCAGTCGCGGGGAACTTTCTGGAAACACCATATATTTT. Residues: CASSRGELSGNTIYF.

The chain employs TRBV20-1 and TRBJ2-2; 10 bases map to TRBD2. The trim removed 5 bases at V and 1 base at J, leaving 1 base unmatched. The CDR3 covers 14 residues. Germline V gene sequence: CDR1 DFQATT, CDR2 SNEGSKA (reference sequence). This chain's CDR3 is CSASSGGNTGELFF. As DNA, the CDR3 is TGCAGTGCTTCTAGCGGGGGGAACACCGGGGAGCTGTTTTTT.

The chain employs TRBV7-9 and TRBJ2-1, with D hard to call. Trimming left V 11 bases short and J 6 bases short, with 5 bases between. Germline V gene lookup returns CDR1 SEHNR and CDR2 FQNEAQ (reference sequence). The CDR3 consists of 9 residues. The CDR3 loop reads CAWSNEQFF. The CDR3 nucleotides are TGTGCCTGGAGCAATGAGCAGTTCTTC.

This clonotype was observed a handful of times. The chain joins TRBV7-2 to TRBJ2-1; weak D call: TRBD1 (5 bases). Trimming removed 7 bases at V and 5 bases at J, with 15 bases between. The germline V gene has CDR1 SGHTA and CDR2 FQGNSA. There are 14 residues in the CDR3. CDR3 residues: CASTDRGANNEQFF. The CDR3 DNA follows: TGTGCCAGCACCGACCGTGGGGCAAACAATGAGCAGTTCTTC.

The rearrangement links TRBV6-8 to TRBJ2-7; 11 nucleotides line up with TRBD2. Trimming at V came to 7 bases and at J to 4 bases, leaving 18 bases not matched to a gene. In germline, CDR1 is MNHGY, CDR2 SAAAGT. This CDR3 has 18 residues. In DNA form, the CDR3 reads TGTGCCAGCACTCCGCTAGCGGGGGGCCCTCAACCCTCTTACGAGCAGTACTTC. This translates into CASTPLAGGPQPSYEQYF.